Below, 15 T cell receptor beta chains from the same sample are listed, as sequenced in a study of T cell repertoires in cytomegalovirus infection. TCRdb reanalysed the reads using MiXCR and keeps one entry per CDR3 protein. The repertoire includes around 78,000 distinct CDR3 sequences, more than 20% of them detected once, and 50% sits in the top ten. Antigens of these TCRs are unknown. The sequences come from CD8+ T cells from cultured PBMCs, collected from culture after CMV antigen stimulation. The receptors were gathered from a human donor in good health (CMV status not recorded). Some clones in this sample may be carry-over from other donors' samples.

This clonotype was recorded at least ten times. The CDR3 nucleotides are TGCGCCAGCAGCCAAGGGGGGGCCTCCTACAATGAGCAGTTCTTC. It translates to CASSQGGASYNEQFF. The V call is TRBV4-3, the J call TRBJ2-1; either TRBD1 or TRBD2 may supply D (6 bases each). The ends were cut back, 1 base at V and 0 bases at J, with 7 bases in the middle. The CDR3 totals 15 residues. Germline-derived CDR1 and CDR2 are LGHNA and YSLEER.

Many counts were recorded for this clonotype. The chain is built from TRBV7-2 and TRBJ1-3; 7 positions match TRBD1. V was pared by 1 base and J by 7 bases, with 7 bases of the junction left unmatched. In germline, CDR1 is SGHTA, CDR2 FQGNSA. The CDR3 has 15 amino acids. The DNA for the CDR3 is TGTGCCAGCAGCTTAGGGGGGACAGCGGGGAACACCATATATTTT. It specifies CASSLGGTAGNTIYF.

This clonotype was seen ten or more times. The chain combines TRBV7-6 with TRBJ1-2; D remains ambiguous. The germline V gene encodes CDR1 SGHVS and CDR2 FNYEAQ. Trimming stripped 1 base from V and 0 bases from J, with 9 bases between. CDR3 length: 15 residues. The CDR3 DNA reads TGTGCCAGCAGCTTAGAGGGAGGTACTAACTATGGCTACACCTTC. This translates into CASSLEGGTNYGYTF.

This clonotype was counted ten times or more. At one end the junction does not follow the germline gene, possibly because of a read error. V and J are TRBV27 and TRBJ1-5; the match to TRBD1 covers 8 bases. Looked up from germline, CDR1 is MNHEY and CDR2 is SMNVEV (reference sequence). This CDR3 has 14 residues. The CDR3 region is CASSPGTGKQPQHF. The CDR3 DNA follows: TGTGCCAGCAGTCCCGGGACAGGCAAACAGCCCCAGCATTTT.

CDR3 residues: CASSLSGWRVGEKLFF. In nucleotides, the CDR3 is TGTGCCAGCAGTTTATCGGGGTGGAGGGTCGGCGAAAAACTGTTTTTT. The chain employs TRBV27 and TRBJ1-4; no clear D. Per germline, CDR1 MNHEY and CDR2 SMNVEV (reference sequence). This CDR3 has 16 amino acids. V dropped 0 bases and J dropped 8 bases, with 16 bases sitting between them.

The sample holds a few counts of this clonotype. This chain uses TRBV7-6 with TRBJ2-5; 9 nucleotides line up with TRBD2. V lost 2 bases, J lost 5 bases, and 0 bases stayed unmatched. The CDR3 is made up of 13 amino acids. Germline CDR1 and CDR2: SGHVS and FNYEAQ. The CDR3 here is CASSLLAGETQYF. The CDR3 bases are TGTGCCAGCAGCTTACTAGCGGGGGAGACCCAGTACTTC.

This chain uses TRBV27 with TRBJ2-7; D remains ambiguous. The CDR3 consists of 13 residues. V lost 3 bases, J lost 2 bases, and 8 bases lay in between. CDR1 and CDR2 from the germline V gene are MNHEY and SMNVEV (reference sequence). The CDR3 region has the DNA TGTGCCAGCAGTTTTAGCAGGACCTACGAGCAGTACTTC. Translation gives CASSFSRTYEQYF.

The chain links TRBV27 to TRBJ1-1, with TRBD1 identical over 7 bases. Losses at the gene ends were 7 bases for V and 6 bases for J; bases not matched to a gene: 8. This CDR3 has 13 amino acids. Germline-derived CDR1 and CDR2 are MNHEY and SMNVEV (reference sequence). CDR3 in amino acids: CASTDGQASEAFF. CDR3 nucleotide sequence: TGTGCCAGCACTGACGGACAGGCCTCTGAAGCTTTCTTT.

This clonotype was detected only once. The chain links TRBV5-6 to TRBJ2-3; 8 bases are a match to TRBD2. The CDR3 is 14 residues long. Germline values: CDR1 SGHDT, CDR2 YYEEEE. The junction had 8 bases not matched to a gene; V was cut back by 7 bases and J by 4 bases. CDR3 in amino acids: CASFYSGTPDTQYF. The CDR3 bases are TGTGCCAGCTTCTATAGCGGGACCCCAGATACGCAGTATTTT.

This chain connects TRBV27 to TRBJ1-5; 9 bases match TRBD1. Germline CDR1 and CDR2: MNHEY and SMNVEV (reference sequence). V lost 6 bases to trimming and J lost 1 base; unmatched junction nucleotides: 7. The CDR3 is 16 amino acids. The CDR3 DNA sequence: TGTGCCAGCAGGTTGACAGGGGGGTCGAGCAATCAGCCCCAGCATTTT. Translated: CASRLTGGSSNQPQHF.

This clonotype has more than one count but fewer than ten. The gene calls are TRBV6-1 and TRBJ2-7; TRBD1 is a possible D gene (6 bases). Trimming removed 10 bases at V and 2 bases at J, with 12 bases between. Germline assignment: CDR1 MNHNS and CDR2 SASEGT. CDR3 size: 12 residues. The CDR3 DNA follows: TGTGCCACCCGACAGGATACCTACGAGCAGTACTTC. Translating gives CATRQDTYEQYF.

This clonotype was detected many times. The V and J genes are TRBV7-2 and TRBJ2-1; tentatively, D is TRBD1 (6 bases). CDR1 is SGHTA, CDR2 FQGNSA, per germline. Trimming took off 5 bases at V and 5 bases at J, with 13 bases between the two ends. There are 14 residues in the CDR3. This CDR3 reads CASSPLGGNNEQFF. CDR3 coding DNA: TGTGCCAGCAGCCCCTTAGGGGGTAACAATGAGCAGTTCTTC.

This chain uses TRBV5-1 with TRBJ2-1; the D gene could be TRBD1 or TRBD2 (6 bases each). V dropped 6 bases and J dropped 8 bases, with 9 bases sitting between them. The CDR3 is 11 residues long. CDR1 SGHRS and CDR2 YFSETQ come from the germline V gene. This CDR3 is CASKGGHEQFF. In DNA form, the CDR3 reads TGCGCCAGCAAGGGGGGTCATGAGCAGTTCTTC. The entire variable domain, with the rest obtained from reference TRBV5-1 and TRBJ2-1, is as follows: KAGVTQTPRYLIKTRGQQVTLSCSPISGHRSVSWYQQTPGQGLQFLFEYFSETQRNKGNFPGRFSGRQFSNSRSEMNVSTLELGDSALYLCASKGGHEQFFGPGTRLTVL.

This chain connects TRBV6-5 to TRBJ2-5; 9 bases match TRBD2. Trimming at V came to 2 bases and at J to 2 bases, leaving 3 bases not matched to a gene. This CDR3 contains 15 residues. CDR1 is MNHEY and CDR2 is SVGAGI in the germline V gene. For the CDR3, the DNA is TGTGCCAGCAGTTACCTAGCGGGGAATCAAGAGACCCAGTACTTC. Protein sequence: CASSYLAGNQETQYF.

This chain links TRBV24-1 with TRBJ1-1; D possibly corresponds to TRBD1 (6 bases). The germline CDR1 and CDR2 sequences are KGHDR and SFDVKD. The germline V and J ends were trimmed by 9 bases and 1 base, with 8 bases remaining between them. The CDR3 is made up of 12 amino acids. CDR3 sequence (DNA): TGTGCCACCGGACAGACGAACACTGAAGCTTTCTTT. Translated: CATGQTNTEAFF.